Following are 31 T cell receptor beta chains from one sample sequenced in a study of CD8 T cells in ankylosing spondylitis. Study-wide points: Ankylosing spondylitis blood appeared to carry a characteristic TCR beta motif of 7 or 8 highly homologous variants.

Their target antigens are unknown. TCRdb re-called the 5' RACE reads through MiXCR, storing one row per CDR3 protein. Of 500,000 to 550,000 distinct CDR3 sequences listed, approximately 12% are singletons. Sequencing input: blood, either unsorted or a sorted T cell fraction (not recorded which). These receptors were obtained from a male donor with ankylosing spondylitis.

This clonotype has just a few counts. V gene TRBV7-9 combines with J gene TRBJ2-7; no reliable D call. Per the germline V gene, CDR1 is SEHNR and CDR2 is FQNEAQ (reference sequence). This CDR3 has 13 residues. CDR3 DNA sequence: TGTGCCAGCAGCTTCGGAGACTCCCACGAGCAGTACGTC. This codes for CASSFGDSHEQYV.

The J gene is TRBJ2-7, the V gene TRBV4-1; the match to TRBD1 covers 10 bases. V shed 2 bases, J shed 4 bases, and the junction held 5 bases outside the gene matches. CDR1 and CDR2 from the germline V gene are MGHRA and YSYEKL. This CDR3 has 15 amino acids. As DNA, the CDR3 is TGCGCCAGCAGCCAACCGGGACAGGGGATGTACGAGCAGTACTTC. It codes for CASSQPGQGMYEQYF.

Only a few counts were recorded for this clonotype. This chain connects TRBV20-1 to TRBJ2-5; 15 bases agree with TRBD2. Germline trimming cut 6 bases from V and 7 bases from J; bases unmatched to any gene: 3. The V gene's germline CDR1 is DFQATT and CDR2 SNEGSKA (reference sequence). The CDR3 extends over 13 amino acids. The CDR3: CSAEGLAGGTQYF. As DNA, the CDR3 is TGCAGTGCAGAGGGACTAGCGGGAGGGACCCAGTACTTC.

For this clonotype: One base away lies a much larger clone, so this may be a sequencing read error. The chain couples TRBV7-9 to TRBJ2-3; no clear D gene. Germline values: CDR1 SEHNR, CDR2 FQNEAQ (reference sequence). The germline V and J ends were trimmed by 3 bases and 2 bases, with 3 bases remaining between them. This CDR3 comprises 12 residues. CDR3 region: CASSFATDTQYF. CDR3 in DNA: TGTGCCAGCAGCTTTGCCACAGATACGCAGTATTTT.

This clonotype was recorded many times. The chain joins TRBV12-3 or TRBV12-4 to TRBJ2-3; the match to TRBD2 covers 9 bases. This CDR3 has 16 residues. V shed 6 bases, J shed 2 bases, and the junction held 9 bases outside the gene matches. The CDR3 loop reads CASSPGLASSTDTQYF. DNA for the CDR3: TGTGCCAGCAGCCCGGGACTAGCATCCTCCACAGATACGCAGTATTTT.

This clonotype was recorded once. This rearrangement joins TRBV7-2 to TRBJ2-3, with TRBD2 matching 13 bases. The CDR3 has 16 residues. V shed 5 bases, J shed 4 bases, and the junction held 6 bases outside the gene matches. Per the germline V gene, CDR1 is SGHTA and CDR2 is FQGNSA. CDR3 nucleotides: TGTGCCAGCAGCCCCCGACTAGCGGGAGGATCAGATACGCAGTATTTT. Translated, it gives CASSPRLAGGSDTQYF.

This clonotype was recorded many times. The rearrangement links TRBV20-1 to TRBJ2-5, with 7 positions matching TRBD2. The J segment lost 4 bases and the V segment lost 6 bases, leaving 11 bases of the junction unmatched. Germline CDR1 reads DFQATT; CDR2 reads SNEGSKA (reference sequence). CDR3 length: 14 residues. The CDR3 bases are TGCAGTGCGCTCAACCTGGCGGGAGTAGAGACCCAGTACTTC. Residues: CSALNLAGVETQYF.

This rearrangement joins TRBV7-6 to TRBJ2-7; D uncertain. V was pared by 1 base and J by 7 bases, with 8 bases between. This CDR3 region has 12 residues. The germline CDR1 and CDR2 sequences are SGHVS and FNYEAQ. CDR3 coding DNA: TGTGCCAGCAGCTTAGGAAGGGAAGAGCAGTACTTC. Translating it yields CASSLGREEQYF. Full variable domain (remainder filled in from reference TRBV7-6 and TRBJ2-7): GAGVSQSPRYKVTKRGQDVALRCDPISGHVSLYWYRQALGQGPEFLTYFNYEAQQDKSGLPNDRFSAERPEGSISTLTIQRTEQRDSAMYRCASSLGREEQYFGPGTRLTVT.

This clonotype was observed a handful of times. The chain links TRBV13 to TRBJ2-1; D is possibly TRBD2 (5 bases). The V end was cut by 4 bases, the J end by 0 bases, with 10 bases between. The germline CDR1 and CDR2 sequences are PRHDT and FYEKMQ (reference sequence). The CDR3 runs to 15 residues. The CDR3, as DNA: TGTGCCAGCAGCTGGCGGGTGAACTCCTACAATGAGCAGTTCTTC. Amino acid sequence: CASSWRVNSYNEQFF.

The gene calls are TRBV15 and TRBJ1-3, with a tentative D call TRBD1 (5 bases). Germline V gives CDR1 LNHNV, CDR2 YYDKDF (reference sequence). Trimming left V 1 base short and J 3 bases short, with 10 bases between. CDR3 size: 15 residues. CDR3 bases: TGTGCCACCAGCAGAGCTCAGGGAAGTGGAAACACCATATATTTT. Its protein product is CATSRAQGSGNTIYF.

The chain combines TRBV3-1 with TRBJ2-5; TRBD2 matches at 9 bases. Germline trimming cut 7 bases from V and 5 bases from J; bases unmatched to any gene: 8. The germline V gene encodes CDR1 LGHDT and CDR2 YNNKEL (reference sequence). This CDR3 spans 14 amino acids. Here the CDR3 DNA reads TGTGCCAGCACGGGTAGCGGGAGACGGGAGACCCAGTACTTC. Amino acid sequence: CASTGSGRRETQYF.

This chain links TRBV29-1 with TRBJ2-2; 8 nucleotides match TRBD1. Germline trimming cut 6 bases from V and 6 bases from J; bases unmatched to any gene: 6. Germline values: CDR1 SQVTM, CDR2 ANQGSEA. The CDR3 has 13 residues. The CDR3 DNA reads TGCAGCGTCTCTCCAGGGGGCCCCGGGGAGCTGTTTTTT. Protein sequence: CSVSPGGPGELFF.

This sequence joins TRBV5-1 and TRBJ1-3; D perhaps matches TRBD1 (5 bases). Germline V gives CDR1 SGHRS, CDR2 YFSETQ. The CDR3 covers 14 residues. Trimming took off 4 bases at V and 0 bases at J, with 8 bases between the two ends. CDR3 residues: CASSRDVSGNTIYF. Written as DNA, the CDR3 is TGCGCCAGCAGCAGGGACGTCTCTGGAAACACCATATATTTT.

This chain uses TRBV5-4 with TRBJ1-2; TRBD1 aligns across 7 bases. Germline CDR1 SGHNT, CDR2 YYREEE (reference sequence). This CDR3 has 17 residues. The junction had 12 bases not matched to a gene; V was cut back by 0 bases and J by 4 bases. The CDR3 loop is CASSLGQGNDNLYGYTF. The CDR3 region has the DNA TGTGCCAGCAGCTTGGGACAGGGAAATGACAACCTCTATGGCTACACCTTC.

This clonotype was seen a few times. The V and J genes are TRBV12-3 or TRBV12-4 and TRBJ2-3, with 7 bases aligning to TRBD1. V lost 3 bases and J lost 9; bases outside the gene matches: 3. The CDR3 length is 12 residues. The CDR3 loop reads CASSFWGQTQYF. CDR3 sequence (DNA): TGTGCCAGCAGTTTTTGGGGACAGACGCAGTATTTT.

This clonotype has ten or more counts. CDR3 coding DNA: TGTGCCAGCAGACCGAGCGGGAGGGCCCACAATGAGCAGTTCTTC. This codes for CASRPSGRAHNEQFF. The chain carries TRBV12-3 or TRBV12-4 and TRBJ2-1; 10 bases fit TRBD2. CDR3 size: 15 residues. V lost 6 bases and J lost 5; bases outside the gene matches: 7.

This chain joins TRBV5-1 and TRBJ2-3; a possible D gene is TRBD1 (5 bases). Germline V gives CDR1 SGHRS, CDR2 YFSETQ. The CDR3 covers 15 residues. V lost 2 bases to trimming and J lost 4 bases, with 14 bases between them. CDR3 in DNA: TGCGCCAGCAGCTTTCAGGAATTAGGGGCAGATACGCAGTATTTT. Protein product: CASSFQELGADTQYF.

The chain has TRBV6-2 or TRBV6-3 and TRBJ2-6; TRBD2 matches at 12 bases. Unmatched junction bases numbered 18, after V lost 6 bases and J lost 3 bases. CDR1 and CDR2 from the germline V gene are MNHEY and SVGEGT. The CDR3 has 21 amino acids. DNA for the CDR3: TGTGCCAGCAGCTCGAGACTAGCGGGAGAGATTCTCGTCGTTGGGGCCAACGTCCTGACTTTC. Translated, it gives CASSSRLAGEILVVGANVLTF.

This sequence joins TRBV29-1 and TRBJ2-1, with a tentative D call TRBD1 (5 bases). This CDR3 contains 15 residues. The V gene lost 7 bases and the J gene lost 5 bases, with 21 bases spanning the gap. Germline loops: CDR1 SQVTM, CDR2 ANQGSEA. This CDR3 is CSGTSQRGLDNEQFF. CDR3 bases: TGCAGCGGGACATCTCAAAGGGGATTAGACAATGAGCAGTTCTTC.

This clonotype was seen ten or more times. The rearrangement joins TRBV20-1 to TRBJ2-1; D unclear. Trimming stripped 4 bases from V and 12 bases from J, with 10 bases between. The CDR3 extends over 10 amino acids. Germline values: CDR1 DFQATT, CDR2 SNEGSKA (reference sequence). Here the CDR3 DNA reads TGCAGTGCTAACCGATCCCGGCAGTTCTTC. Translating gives CSANRSRQFF.

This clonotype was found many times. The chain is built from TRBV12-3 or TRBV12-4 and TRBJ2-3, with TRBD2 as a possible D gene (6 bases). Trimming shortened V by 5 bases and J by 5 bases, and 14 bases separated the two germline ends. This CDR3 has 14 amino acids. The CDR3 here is CASSLGEAEDTQYF. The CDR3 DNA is TGTGCCAGCAGTCTGGGGGAGGCGGAAGATACGCAGTATTTT.

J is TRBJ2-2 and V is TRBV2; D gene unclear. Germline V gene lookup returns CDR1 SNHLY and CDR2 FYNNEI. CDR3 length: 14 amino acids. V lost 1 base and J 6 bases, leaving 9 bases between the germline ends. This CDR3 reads CASSEVDVAGELFF. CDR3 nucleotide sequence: TGTGCCAGCAGTGAAGTTGATGTGGCCGGGGAGCTGTTTTTT.

CDR3 bases: TGTGCCAGCAGCAGGGACAGGGCCGACGAGCAGTACGTC. Translating gives CASSRDRADEQYV. The V gene is TRBV7-9, the J gene TRBJ2-7; 9 bases align to TRBD1. The CDR3 extends over 13 amino acids. Germline V lookup: CDR1 SEHNR, CDR2 FQNEAQ (reference sequence). V lost 5 bases, J lost 5 bases, and 4 bases stayed unmatched.

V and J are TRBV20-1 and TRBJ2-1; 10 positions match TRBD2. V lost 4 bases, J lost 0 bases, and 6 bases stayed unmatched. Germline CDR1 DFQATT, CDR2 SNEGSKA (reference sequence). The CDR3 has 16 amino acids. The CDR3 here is CSATVASGSSYNEQFF. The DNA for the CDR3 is TGCAGTGCTACCGTAGCTAGCGGGAGCTCCTACAATGAGCAGTTCTTC.

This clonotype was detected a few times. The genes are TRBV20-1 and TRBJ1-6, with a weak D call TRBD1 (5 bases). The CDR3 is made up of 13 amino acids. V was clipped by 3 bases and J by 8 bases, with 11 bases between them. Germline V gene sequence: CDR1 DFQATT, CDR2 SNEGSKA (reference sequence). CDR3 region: CSASVDSDSPLHF. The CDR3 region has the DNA TGCAGTGCTAGTGTAGACAGTGATTCACCCCTCCACTTT.

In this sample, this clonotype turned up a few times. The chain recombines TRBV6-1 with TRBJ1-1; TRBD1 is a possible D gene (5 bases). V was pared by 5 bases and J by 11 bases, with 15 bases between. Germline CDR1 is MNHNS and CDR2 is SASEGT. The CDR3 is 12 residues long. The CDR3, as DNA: TGTGCCAGCAGTTTAGGGACCTCGACCGCTTTCTTT. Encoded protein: CASSLGTSTAFF.

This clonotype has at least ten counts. CDR3 bases: TGTGCCAGCAGTTTCGGGCCAAGGGTCACTGAAGCTTTCTTT. It is translated as CASSFGPRVTEAFF. The chain has TRBV12-3 or TRBV12-4 and TRBJ1-1; D unresolved. This CDR3 comprises 14 residues. V lost 3 bases, J lost 4 bases, and 12 bases lay in between.

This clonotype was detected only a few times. The CDR3 DNA is TGTGCCAGCAGTTACCAGGGGGGCTACGAGCAGTACTTC. This translates into CASSYQGGYEQYF. The chain uses TRBV27 and TRBJ2-7, with a possible D match to TRBD1 (7 bases). This CDR3 is built from 13 residues. V was trimmed by 4 bases and J by 3 bases, leaving 10 bases between them. Germline CDR1 MNHEY, CDR2 SMNVEV (reference sequence).

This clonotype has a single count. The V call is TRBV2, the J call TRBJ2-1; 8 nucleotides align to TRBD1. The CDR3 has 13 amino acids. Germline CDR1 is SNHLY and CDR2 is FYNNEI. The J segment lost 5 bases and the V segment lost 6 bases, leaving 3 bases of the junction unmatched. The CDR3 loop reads CASSGQGNNEQFF. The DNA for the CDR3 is TGTGCCAGCAGCGGACAGGGTAACAATGAGCAGTTCTTC. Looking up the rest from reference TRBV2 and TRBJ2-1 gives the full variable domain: EPEVTQTPSHQVTQMGQEVILRCVPISNHLYFYWYRQILGQKVEFLVSFYNNEISEKSEIFDDQFSVERPDGSNFTLKIRSTKLEDSAMYFCASSGQGNNEQFFGPGTRLTVL.

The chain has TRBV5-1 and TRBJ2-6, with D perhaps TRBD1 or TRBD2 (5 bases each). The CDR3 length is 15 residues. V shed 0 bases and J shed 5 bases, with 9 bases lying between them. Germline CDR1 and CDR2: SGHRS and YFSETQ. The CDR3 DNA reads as TGCGCCAGCAGCTTGGGGGACCCCTGGGCCAACGTCCTGACTTTC. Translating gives CASSLGDPWANVLTF.

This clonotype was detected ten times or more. CDR3 protein: CASSFRTPNTGELFF. The CDR3 bases are TGTGCCAGCAGTTTCCGGACACCGAACACCGGGGAGCTGTTTTTT. The chain is built from TRBV12-3 or TRBV12-4 and TRBJ2-2; D is possibly TRBD1 (5 bases). This CDR3 region has 15 residues. V was trimmed by 3 bases and J by 0 bases, leaving 8 bases between them.